The rows below give T cell receptor beta chains drawn from one sample of a study of T-cell memory formation after mild COVID-19. Via MiXCR, TCRdb re-called the 5' RACE reads, giving one row per CDR3 protein. The sample contains 45,000 to 55,000 distinct CDR3 sequences, under 7.5% of which appear only once. The sequenced material came from PBMCs or a T cell subset sorted from them (not recorded which). All receptors come from a man younger than 35 who had mild COVID-19 (a few samples of this study predate the infection). Cell type and time point are not known. Both conserved end residues are part of each CDR3. D genes are given only for firm matches. Clone size is stated in some rows and not others, as once, few, many or a class when expanded.

D gene	V gene	J gene	clone size	CDR3 DNA	CDR3 protein
TRBD2	TRBV12-3/TRBV12-4	TRBJ2-3	many	TGTGCCAGCCGTGTGCTAGCGGGGGCAGATACGCAGTATTTT	CASRVLAGADTQYF
NA	TRBV10-2	TRBJ1-4	NA	TGCGCCAGCAGTGAGACAGGCACGGGTGAAAAACTGTTTTTT	CASSETGTGEKLFF
TRBD1	TRBV5-1	TRBJ2-7	few	TGCGCCAGCAGCTCCGCGGGACAGGGCTACGAGCAGTACTTC	CASSSAGQGYEQYF
NA	TRBV7-2	TRBJ1-1	NA	TGTGCCAGCAGCCTTAGTGGGGGGGGCGCTGAAGCTTTCTTT	CASSLSGGGAEAFF
NA	TRBV27	TRBJ1-5	few	TGTGCCAGCAGGCCCGCGGGGCTCAATCAGCCCCAGCATTTT	CASRPAGLNQPQHF
TRBD1	TRBV5-1	TRBJ1-2	NA	TGCGCCAGCAGCTACGGACAGGGGGCGGAGTATGGCTACACCTTC	CASSYGQGAEYGYTF
NA	TRBV29-1	TRBJ1-2	many	TGCAGCGTCCGACGAATTGCAGGGTCCTATGGCTACACCTTC	CSVRRIAGSYGYTF
NA	TRBV5-5	TRBJ1-3	few	TGTGCCAGCAGCTTGGTGGCCTCTAGGGGAAACACCATATATTTT	CASSLVASRGNTIYF
NA	TRBV7-2	TRBJ2-3	NA	TGTGCCAGCAGCTTAGTTGGCGGCACAGATACGCAGTATTTT	CASSLVGGTDTQYF
TRBD2	TRBV9	TRBJ2-3	many	TGTGCCAGCAGCGTAGTCCCCCATAGCGGGGCCAATTCAGCGGGCGATACGCAGTATTTT	CASSVVPHSGANSAGDTQYF
NA	TRBV14	TRBJ2-5	NA	TGTGCCAGCAGCCGCAAAGACAGTTACCAAGAGACCCAGTACTTC	CASSRKDSYQETQYF
TRBD2	TRBV10-3	TRBJ2-2	many	TGTGCCATCAGTGAGTCGACTCTAGCGGGGGCCGCGAACACCGGGGAGCTGTTTTTT	CAISESTLAGAANTGELFF
NA	TRBV5-1	TRBJ2-5	few	TGCGCCAGCAGCGGCGGAGGGCGAGGAGAGACCCAGTACTTC	CASSGGGRGETQYF
NA	TRBV7-6	TRBJ2-5	many	TGTGCCAGCAGCTTTATGCAGGGCGACGAGACCCAGTACTTC	CASSFMQGDETQYF
TRBD1	TRBV7-3	TRBJ2-2	few	TGTGCCAGCAGCGACAGACAGGGTTCCAAGGGGCTGTTTTTT	CASSDRQGSKGLFF
NA	TRBV5-1	TRBJ1-5	NA	TGCGCCAGCAGTCCGGAGGGAGGAAGTCAGCCCCAGCATTTT	CASSPEGGSQPQHF
NA	TRBV5-1	TRBJ2-3	many	TGCGCCAGCAGCTTGGGAGGAACGGAGTTGATGGATACGCAGTATTTT	CASSLGGTELMDTQYF
NA	TRBV15	TRBJ2-3	many	TGTGCCACCAGCAGAGTACGGGGGGCGCCGGACGGCACAGATACGCAGTATTTT	CATSRVRGAPDGTDTQYF
NA	TRBV6-5	TRBJ1-5	NA	TGTGCCAGCAGTTACTCTGTCCCGGGGGCGGGCAATCAGCCCCAGCATTTT	CASSYSVPGAGNQPQHF
NA	TRBV7-2	TRBJ2-3	NA	TGTGCCAGCAGCCTGCGTCCCGGGACCTTTTCGGATACGCAGTATTTT	CASSLRPGTFSDTQYF
TRBD1	TRBV20-1	TRBJ2-1	NA	TGCAGTGCTAGCGGCGTCAGGGGGTACAATGAGCAGTTCTTC	CSASGVRGYNEQFF
NA	TRBV5-1	TRBJ1-1	NA	TGCGCCAGCAGCTTCGGATTCGGCAACACTGAAGCTTTCTTT	CASSFGFGNTEAFF
NA	TRBV4-2	TRBJ2-7	few	TGTGCCAGCAGCCAAGTATCTCTCTACGAGCAGTACTTC	CASSQVSLYEQYF
NA	TRBV20-1	TRBJ1-5	NA	TGCAGTGGCCTGAGGGGACCAAGCAATCAGCCCCAGCATTTT	CSGLRGPSNQPQHF
TRBD1	TRBV6-1	TRBJ2-6	few	TGTGCCAGCAGTCCGCGGGACAGGGTTTCTGGGGCCAACGTCCTGACTTTC	CASSPRDRVSGANVLTF
NA	TRBV3-1	TRBJ1-3	few	TGTGCCAGCAGCCATTGGAGGGATGGAAACACCATATATTTT	CASSHWRDGNTIYF
NA	TRBV7-9	TRBJ2-3	NA	TGTGCCAGCAGCCTCGGGGACGGGGGCACACATACGCAGTATTTT	CASSLGDGGTHTQYF